A single T cell receptor (beta chain) is shown here with its context. Antigen specificity is unknown. The data stem from a study of T cells in Graves' hyperthyroidism and ophthalmopathy. General observations from the study: In validation, the model predicted ophthalmopathy. These predictions came a median about 6 months before onset.

The CDR3 contains 13 residues. V lost 4 bases and J lost 11, with 16 bases in between. The germline CDR1 and CDR2 sequences are SGHDT and YYEEEE. PBMCs stemmed from more than 7.5 ml fresh peripheral blood. Amplified TCR beta CDR3 regions derived from RNA transcripts. The HTBI primer set drove a first-round RT-PCR of the TCR CDR3. Each CDR3 protein is one row after TCRdb ran MiXCR on the multiplex PCR reads. The data show about 96,000 distinct CDR3 sequences, roughly 56% seen once. The source is a woman aged 40 to 50 with Graves' hyperthyroidism. What was sequenced was blood. The chain joins TRBV5-6 to TRBJ1-5; D unresolved. The CDR3, as DNA: TGTGCCAGCAGCCGCGGACTAGCGGGAGCCCAGCATTTT. Translation gives CASSRGLAGAQHF.